Listed below are T cell receptor beta chains from one sample, sequenced in a study of blood T cell repertoires in COVID-19. Some clones are missing from TCRdb's copy, which holds only in-frame ones; the method was immunoSEQ multiplex PCR. The profile shows under 350,000 clones, under 90% of them singletons. Sequences were obtained from PBMCs or T cells enriched from blood (not recorded which). Receptors were obtained from a young man who had recovered from COVID-19. The CDR3 runs from the conserved cysteine through the conserved F or W. A D gene is named only where the DNA matches it firmly. The listing skips clone size in some rows; elsewhere it reads once, few, many or a size class.

D gene: -
clone size: -
J gene: TRBJ1-1
V gene: TRBV19
CDR3 protein: CASTPTPVSYTEAFF
CDR3 DNA: TGTGCCAGTACCCCAACCCCCGTCAGTTACACTGAAGCTTTCTTT

D gene: TRBD2
clone size: -
J gene: TRBJ2-1
V gene: TRBV24-1
CDR3 protein: CATSDNLAGAWNEQFF
CDR3 DNA: TGTGCCACCAGTGATAATCTAGCGGGAGCTTGGAATGAGCAGTTCTTC

D gene: -
clone size: -
J gene: TRBJ1-5
V gene: TRBV12-2
CDR3 protein: CASRLGSEEIIGNQPQHF
CDR3 DNA: TGTGCAAGTCGCTTAGGTTCAGAGGAGATTATTGGCAATCAGCCCCAGCATTTT

D gene: -
clone size: many
J gene: TRBJ2-1
V gene: TRBV9
CDR3 protein: CASSGRRGNNEQFF
CDR3 DNA: TGTGCCAGCAGCGGGAGGAGGGGAAACAATGAGCAGTTCTTC

D gene: TRBD2
clone size: -
J gene: TRBJ2-1
V gene: TRBV9
CDR3 protein: CASSVAGGSGGNEQFF
CDR3 DNA: TGTGCCAGCAGCGTAGCTGGGGGTAGCGGGGGGAATGAGCAGTTCTTC

D gene: TRBD1
clone size: -
J gene: TRBJ1-6
V gene: TRBV28
CDR3 protein: CASNDRGSPLHF
CDR3 DNA: TGTGCCAGCAATGACAGGGGCTCACCCCTCCACTTT

D gene: TRBD1
clone size: -
J gene: TRBJ1-1
V gene: TRBV2
CDR3 protein: CASRAGGTEAFF
CDR3 DNA: TGTGCCAGCAGAGCAGGGGGCACTGAAGCTTTCTTT

D gene: TRBD2
clone size: -
J gene: TRBJ2-5
V gene: TRBV12-5
CDR3 protein: CASGLAIGGTSGGLRETQYF
CDR3 DNA: TGTGCTAGTGGTTTGGCTATCGGCGGGACTAGCGGGGGTTTGCGAGAGACCCAGTACTTC

D gene: -
clone size: -
J gene: TRBJ1-1
V gene: TRBV9
CDR3 protein: CASSVPQRAEAFF
CDR3 DNA: TGTGCCAGCAGCGTCCCTCAGAGGGCGGAGGCTTTCTTT

D gene: -
clone size: -
J gene: TRBJ1-6
V gene: TRBV7-6
CDR3 protein: CASSLAGPGNMSSYNSPLHF
CDR3 DNA: TGTGCCAGCAGCTTAGCAGGTCCGGGTAACATGAGCTCCTATAATTCACCCCTCCACTTT

D gene: -
clone size: -
J gene: TRBJ2-3
V gene: TRBV15
CDR3 protein: CATSGGRGGGTDTQYF
CDR3 DNA: TGTGCCACCAGCGGAGGAAGGGGCGGAGGCACAGATACGCAGTATTTT

D gene: TRBD1
clone size: -
J gene: TRBJ1-1
V gene: TRBV5-1
CDR3 protein: CASSHYRGSNTEAFF
CDR3 DNA: TGCGCCAGCAGCCACTACAGGGGGTCGAACACTGAAGCTTTCTTT

D gene: -
clone size: -
J gene: TRBJ1-1
V gene: TRBV12-5
CDR3 protein: CASGFTGNLNTEAFF
CDR3 DNA: TGTGCTAGTGGTTTTACAGGGAACTTGAACACTGAAGCTTTCTTT

D gene: TRBD1
clone size: once
J gene: TRBJ2-2
V gene: TRBV25-1
CDR3 protein: CASSGGQINTGELFF
CDR3 DNA: TGTGCCAGCAGTGGGGGACAGATAAACACCGGGGAGCTGTTTTTT

D gene: -
clone size: -
J gene: TRBJ2-7
V gene: TRBV27
CDR3 protein: CASRSIGLTTYEQYF
CDR3 DNA: TGTGCCAGCCGGTCAATCGGACTCACAACCTACGAGCAGTACTTC

D gene: -
clone size: -
J gene: TRBJ2-5
V gene: TRBV12-3/TRBV12-4
CDR3 protein: CASSLPGETQYF
CDR3 DNA: TGTGCCAGCAGTCTCCCGGGGGAGACCCAGTACTTC

D gene: -
clone size: once
J gene: TRBJ2-7
V gene: TRBV28
CDR3 protein: CASSFPLAEQYF
CDR3 DNA: TGTGCCAGCAGTTTTCCCCTGGCCGAGCAGTACTTC

D gene: TRBD1
clone size: -
J gene: TRBJ2-6
V gene: TRBV2
CDR3 protein: CASSGTGHSGANVLTF
CDR3 DNA: TGTGCCAGCAGCGGGACAGGGCACTCTGGGGCCAACGTCCTGACTTTC

D gene: -
clone size: -
J gene: TRBJ1-2
V gene: TRBV24-1
CDR3 protein: CATSDNGGYTF
CDR3 DNA: TGTGCCACCAGTGATAACGGTGGCTACACCTTC

D gene: -
clone size: once
J gene: TRBJ1-6
V gene: TRBV28
CDR3 protein: CASSFEGSGNSPLHF
CDR3 DNA: TGTGCCAGCAGTTTTGAGGGCTCGGGTAATTCACCCCTCCACTTT

D gene: TRBD1
clone size: -
J gene: TRBJ2-3
V gene: TRBV11-3
CDR3 protein: CASSFGQGTDTQYF
CDR3 DNA: TGTGCCAGCAGCTTTGGACAGGGCACAGATACGCAGTATTTT

D gene: -
clone size: once
J gene: TRBJ2-7
V gene: TRBV2
CDR3 protein: CASSEEGSGAYEQYF
CDR3 DNA: TGTGCCAGCAGTGAAGAGGGCTCCGGGGCCTACGAGCAGTACTTC

D gene: -
clone size: once
J gene: TRBJ2-1
V gene: TRBV19
CDR3 protein: CASSPGTTYNEQFF
CDR3 DNA: TGTGCCAGTAGTCCCGGGACAACCTACAATGAGCAGTTCTTC

D gene: -
clone size: once
J gene: TRBJ1-5
V gene: TRBV6-5
CDR3 protein: CAGSRQDNSNQPQHF
CDR3 DNA: TGTGCCGGAAGCCGCCAGGATAATAGCAATCAGCCCCAGCATTTT

D gene: TRBD2
clone size: -
J gene: TRBJ2-3
V gene: TRBV28
CDR3 protein: CASSSRLAGGLDTQYF
CDR3 DNA: TGTGCCAGCAGTTCCCGACTAGCGGGGGGGCTAGATACGCAGTATTTT

D gene: TRBD2
clone size: -
J gene: TRBJ2-3
V gene: TRBV3-1/TRBV3-2
CDR3 protein: CASSPRGGRAPDTQYF
CDR3 DNA: TGTGCCAGCAGCCCCCGGGGCGGGAGGGCCCCAGATACGCAGTATTTT

D gene: -
clone size: -
J gene: TRBJ2-7
V gene: TRBV18
CDR3 protein: CASSPSQGSYEQYF
CDR3 DNA: TGTGCCAGCTCACCCTCCCAGGGGAGCTACGAGCAGTACTTC

D gene: TRBD1
clone size: -
J gene: TRBJ1-6
V gene: TRBV4-1
CDR3 protein: CASSPGQSLSPLHF
CDR3 DNA: TGCGCCAGCAGCCCGGGACAGTCTCTTTCACCCCTCCACTTT

D gene: TRBD1
clone size: -
J gene: TRBJ2-7
V gene: TRBV27
CDR3 protein: CASSLRDRGYEQYF
CDR3 DNA: TGTGCCAGCAGTCTCCGGGACAGGGGGTACGAGCAGTACTTC

D gene: TRBD1
clone size: -
J gene: TRBJ2-1
V gene: TRBV7-9
CDR3 protein: CASSLRRDRENEQFF
CDR3 DNA: TGTGCCAGCAGCTTAAGACGGGACAGGGAAAATGAGCAGTTCTTC

D gene: -
clone size: -
J gene: TRBJ2-1
V gene: TRBV11-3
CDR3 protein: CASSLSGNIRNEQFF
CDR3 DNA: TGTGCCAGCAGCCTTTCGGGGAATATCCGCAATGAGCAGTTCTTC

D gene: -
clone size: -
J gene: TRBJ1-6
V gene: TRBV11-1
CDR3 protein: CASSAQGASYNSPLHF
CDR3 DNA: TGTGCCAGCAGCGCACAGGGAGCGTCCTATAATTCACCCCTCCACTTT

D gene: -
clone size: -
J gene: TRBJ1-1
V gene: TRBV5-6
CDR3 protein: CASSLDRLNTEAFF
CDR3 DNA: TGTGCCAGCAGCTTGGACAGGTTGAACACTGAAGCTTTCTTT

D gene: -
clone size: -
J gene: TRBJ1-6
V gene: TRBV5-1
CDR3 protein: CASKEGQGSPLHF
CDR3 DNA: TGCGCCAGCAAGGAGGGCCAGGGTTCACCCCTCCACTTT

D gene: TRBD1
clone size: -
J gene: TRBJ1-4
V gene: TRBV14
CDR3 protein: CASSQPGTGIREKLFF
CDR3 DNA: TGTGCCAGCAGCCAGCCCGGGACAGGGATCCGTGAAAAACTGTTTTTT

D gene: -
clone size: -
J gene: TRBJ2-7
V gene: TRBV14
CDR3 protein: CASSQDGASYEQYF
CDR3 DNA: TGTGCCAGCAGCCAAGATGGGGCCTCCTACGAGCAGTACTTC

D gene: TRBD1
clone size: -
J gene: TRBJ1-6
V gene: TRBV28
CDR3 protein: CASSTKTGVGSPLHF
CDR3 DNA: TGTGCCAGCAGTACTAAAACAGGGGTGGGTTCACCCCTCCACTTT

D gene: TRBD2
clone size: -
J gene: TRBJ2-5
V gene: TRBV5-8
CDR3 protein: CASSLAAWYSRQETQYF
CDR3 DNA: TGTGCCAGCAGCCTAGCGGCCTGGTACAGCCGCCAAGAGACCCAGTACTTC

D gene: -
clone size: -
J gene: TRBJ2-2
V gene: TRBV5-1
CDR3 protein: CASSPIPQDGTGELFF
CDR3 DNA: TGCGCCAGCAGCCCAATACCACAGGACGGCACCGGGGAGCTGTTTTTT

D gene: -
clone size: few
J gene: TRBJ1-2
V gene: TRBV4-1
CDR3 protein: CASSQVGGINYGYTF
CDR3 DNA: TGCGCCAGCAGCCAAGTTGGCGGCATTAACTATGGCTACACCTTC

D gene: -
clone size: -
J gene: TRBJ2-1
V gene: TRBV27
CDR3 protein: CASTPQQDWGRRFF
CDR3 DNA: TGTGCCAGCACCCCCCAGCAGGATTGGGGCCGGAGGTTCTTC

D gene: -
clone size: -
J gene: TRBJ1-3
V gene: TRBV28
CDR3 protein: CASSPHRQRGTIYF
CDR3 DNA: TGTGCCAGCAGTCCACACCGACAGCGAGGCACCATATATTTT

D gene: -
clone size: -
J gene: TRBJ1-5
V gene: TRBV19
CDR3 protein: CASNSRDTPRWGNQPQHF
CDR3 DNA: TGTGCCAGTAATTCCCGGGACACCCCAAGGTGGGGCAATCAGCCCCAGCATTTT

D gene: -
clone size: -
J gene: TRBJ2-7
V gene: TRBV6-5
CDR3 protein: CATRGRVYEQYF
CDR3 DNA: TGTGCCACCAGAGGGAGAGTCTACGAGCAGTACTTC

D gene: TRBD2
clone size: -
J gene: TRBJ2-3
V gene: TRBV7-2
CDR3 protein: CASHRYSGRASDTQYF
CDR3 DNA: TGTGCCAGCCACAGGTATAGCGGGAGGGCCAGCGATACGCAGTATTTT

D gene: TRBD1
clone size: -
J gene: TRBJ1-3
V gene: TRBV11-3
CDR3 protein: CASSSGQSSGNTIYF
CDR3 DNA: TGTGCCAGCAGCTCGGGACAGAGCTCTGGAAACACCATATATTTT

D gene: -
clone size: -
J gene: TRBJ1-4
V gene: TRBV28
CDR3 protein: CASSQRGPANEKLFF
CDR3 DNA: TGTGCCAGCAGTCAAAGGGGTCCTGCTAATGAAAAACTGTTTTTT

D gene: -
clone size: -
J gene: TRBJ1-5
V gene: TRBV7-9
CDR3 protein: CASSEGSRPQHF
CDR3 DNA: TGTGCCAGCAGCGAAGGGAGTAGGCCCCAGCATTTT

D gene: -
clone size: once
J gene: TRBJ2-1
V gene: TRBV24-1
CDR3 protein: CATSDFEATAYNEQFF
CDR3 DNA: TGTGCCACCAGTGATTTTGAGGCAACTGCATACAATGAGCAGTTCTTC

D gene: TRBD1
clone size: few
J gene: TRBJ1-6
V gene: TRBV13
CDR3 protein: CASSLGQGSKSPLHF
CDR3 DNA: TGTGCCAGCAGCTTGGGACAGGGGTCGAAGTCACCCCTCCACTTT

D gene: TRBD2
clone size: -
J gene: TRBJ2-7
V gene: TRBV20-1
CDR3 protein: CSASGQLAGEQYF
CDR3 DNA: TGCAGTGCTAGTGGCCAGCTAGCGGGGGAGCAGTACTTC

D gene: -
clone size: few
J gene: TRBJ1-2
V gene: TRBV5-6
CDR3 protein: CASSSLEGAYGYTF
CDR3 DNA: TGTGCCAGCAGCTCCTTAGAAGGGGCCTATGGCTACACCTTC

D gene: -
clone size: -
J gene: TRBJ2-3
V gene: TRBV12-3/TRBV12-4
CDR3 protein: CASSPRTDTQYF
CDR3 DNA: TGTGCCAGCAGTCCCCGGACAGATACGCAGTATTTT

D gene: TRBD1
clone size: -
J gene: TRBJ1-6
V gene: TRBV13
CDR3 protein: CASSFGTVQNSPLHF
CDR3 DNA: TGTGCCAGCAGCTTCGGGACAGTACAAAATTCACCCCTCCACTTT

D gene: TRBD1
clone size: once
J gene: TRBJ2-1
V gene: TRBV18
CDR3 protein: CASSRPGTGVDEQFF
CDR3 DNA: TGTGCCAGCTCACGTCCCGGGACAGGGGTCGATGAGCAGTTCTTC

D gene: -
clone size: -
J gene: TRBJ1-4
V gene: TRBV7-9
CDR3 protein: CASSLDRSPSEELFF
CDR3 DNA: TGTGCCAGCAGCTTAGATCGATCTCCCTCCGAGGAACTGTTTTTT